There are a few counts of the clone carrying this TCR beta chain. The same CDR3 also results from other DNA sequences found in this sample. CDR3 length: 13 residues. The germline V and J ends were trimmed by 5 bases and 6 bases, with 10 bases remaining between them. Germline CDR1 reads SGHVS; CDR2 reads FQNEAQ. These data originate in a study of blood T cell repertoires in COVID-19. The table came from immunoSEQ multiplex PCR; TCRdb's copy has only in-frame clones and leaves some out. The table records hundreds of thousands of clones, about 89% of them present only once. This clonotype was obtained from a man aged 40-49 years who had recovered from COVID-19. The sample taken for sequencing was PBMCs or T cells enriched from blood (not recorded which). The rearrangement uses TRBV7-8 and TRBJ2-2, with D unresolved. This CDR3 reads CASSRLAAGELFF. CDR3 coding DNA: TGTGCCAGCAGCCGTCTTGCAGCCGGGGAGCTGTTTTTT.